This TCR beta chain was sequenced in a study of T cells after yellow fever vaccination. Study background: Preparation used SMART-Seq v4 Ultra Low Input for the low-cell-number fractions.

Trimming took off 0 bases at V and 1 base at J, with 7 bases between the two ends. Germline V gene lookup returns CDR1 SGHRS and CDR2 YFSETQ. The CDR3 length is 14 residues. This clonotype was counted many times. TCRdb independently ran MiXCR on the 5' RACE reads; one entry per CDR3 protein. Of 600,000 to 750,000 distinct CDR3 sequences in the sample, 10% to 15% were seen once. This rearrangement joins TRBV5-1 to TRBJ2-5, with no clear D. The specimen comprised PBMCs, sampled on the day of the yellow fever booster vaccination. The sequence was obtained from a man between 25 and 39 years old who received the YFV17D yellow fever vaccine. Here the CDR3 DNA reads TGCGCCAGCAGCTTGGGACATCCCCAAGAGACCCAGTACTTC. Translated, it gives CASSLGHPQETQYF.